The 3 T cell receptor beta chains below come from one sample, sequenced in a study of shared clonotypes between healthy human individuals (dated by TCRdb to the early 2020s). The protocol used for the library was the immunoSEQ multiplex PCR assay. As stored in TCRdb, this immuneACCESS dataset retains in-frame rearrangements with V and J assigned. A fraction of the clones does not appear; measured against another copy, unresolved V genes explain less than half of the discrepancy, and the remainder lacks a known reason. The sample table lists around 500,000 clones, more than 75% of them with a count of one. The leading ten clones occupy around 11% of the sample. The specimen was PBMCs. These receptors were collected from a woman aged 40 to 50 in good health. Some clones in this sample may be carry-over from other donors' samples.

CDR3 nucleotide sequence: TGCGCCAGCAGCCCAAGGGTCGGGCAGGCCTACGAGCAGTACTTC. This codes for CASSPRVGQAYEQYF. V and J are TRBV5-1 and TRBJ2-7; D uncertain. The V end was cut by 4 bases, the J end by 2 bases, with 16 bases between. The CDR3 loop spans 15 amino acids. The germline V gene encodes CDR1 SGHRS and CDR2 YFSETQ.

The rearrangement uses TRBV28 and TRBJ2-1; D might be TRBD2 (6 bases). The V and J ends lost 6 bases and 7 bases respectively, with 19 bases between them. The length of the CDR3 is 15 residues. Germline V gene data show CDR1 as MDHEN and CDR2 as SYDVKM. CDR3 bases: TGTGCCAGCAGAGTAGGCGGGGTAGAGTATAATGAGCAGTTCTTC. Its protein is CASRVGGVEYNEQFF.

In the case of this clone: A far larger clone differs by one base, so this is likely a read error. Other DNA sequences from this sample encode an identical CDR3 as well. The chain is built from TRBV7-2 and TRBJ2-1; TRBD2 matches 14 bases. The V gene's germline CDR1 is SGHTA and CDR2 FQGNSA. The CDR3 length is 17 residues. The CDR3 coding sequence is TGCGCCAGCAGCATAAACGGACTAGCGGGAGGCTACAATGAGCAGTTCTTC. It specifies CASSINGLAGGYNEQFF.